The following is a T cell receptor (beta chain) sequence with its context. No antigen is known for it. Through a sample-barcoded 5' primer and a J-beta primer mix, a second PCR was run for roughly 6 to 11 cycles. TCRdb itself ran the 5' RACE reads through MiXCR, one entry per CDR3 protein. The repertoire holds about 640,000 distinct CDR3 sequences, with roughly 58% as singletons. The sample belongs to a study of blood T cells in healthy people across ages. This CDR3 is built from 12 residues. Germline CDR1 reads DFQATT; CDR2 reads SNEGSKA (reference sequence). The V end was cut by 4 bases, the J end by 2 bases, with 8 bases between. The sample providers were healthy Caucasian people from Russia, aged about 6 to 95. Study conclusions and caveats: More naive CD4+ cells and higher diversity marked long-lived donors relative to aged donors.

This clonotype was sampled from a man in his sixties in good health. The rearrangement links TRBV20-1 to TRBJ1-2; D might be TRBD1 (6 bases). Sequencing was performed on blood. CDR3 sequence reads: CSAKGGNYGYTF. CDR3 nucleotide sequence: TGCAGTGCTAAAGGGGGGAACTATGGCTACACCTTC.